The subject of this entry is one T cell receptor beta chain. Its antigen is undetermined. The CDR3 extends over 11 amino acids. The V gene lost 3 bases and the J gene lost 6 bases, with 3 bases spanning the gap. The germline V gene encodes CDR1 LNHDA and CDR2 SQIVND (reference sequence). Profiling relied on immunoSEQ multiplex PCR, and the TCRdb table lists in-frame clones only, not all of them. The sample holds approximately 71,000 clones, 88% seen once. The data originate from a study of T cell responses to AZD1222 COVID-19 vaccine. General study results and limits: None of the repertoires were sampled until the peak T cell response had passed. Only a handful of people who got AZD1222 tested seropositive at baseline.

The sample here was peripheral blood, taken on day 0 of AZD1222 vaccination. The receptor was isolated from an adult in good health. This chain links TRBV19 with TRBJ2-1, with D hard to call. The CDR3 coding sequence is TGTGCCAGTAGTATGTTCAATGAGCAGTTCTTC. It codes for CASSMFNEQFF.